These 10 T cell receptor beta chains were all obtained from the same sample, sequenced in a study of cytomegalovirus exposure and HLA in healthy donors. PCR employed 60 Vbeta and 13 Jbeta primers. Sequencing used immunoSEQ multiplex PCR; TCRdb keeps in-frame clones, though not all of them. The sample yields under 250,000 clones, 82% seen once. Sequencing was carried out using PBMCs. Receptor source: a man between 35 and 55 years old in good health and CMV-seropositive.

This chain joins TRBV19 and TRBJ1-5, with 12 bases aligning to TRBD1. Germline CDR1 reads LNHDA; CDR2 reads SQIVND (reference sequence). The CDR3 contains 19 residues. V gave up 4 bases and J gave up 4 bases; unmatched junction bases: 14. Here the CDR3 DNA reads TGTGCCAGTAGTACCCCGGGACAGGGGGCGCGAAGTAGGAATCAGCCCCAGCATTTT. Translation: CASSTPGQGARSRNQPQHF.

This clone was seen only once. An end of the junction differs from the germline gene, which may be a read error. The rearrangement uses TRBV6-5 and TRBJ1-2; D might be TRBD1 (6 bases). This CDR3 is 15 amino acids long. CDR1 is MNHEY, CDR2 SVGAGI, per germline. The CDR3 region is CASSNSGTKGSGYTF. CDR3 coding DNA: TGTGCCAGCAGTAACTCCGGGACAAAAGGCAGTGGCTACACCTTC.

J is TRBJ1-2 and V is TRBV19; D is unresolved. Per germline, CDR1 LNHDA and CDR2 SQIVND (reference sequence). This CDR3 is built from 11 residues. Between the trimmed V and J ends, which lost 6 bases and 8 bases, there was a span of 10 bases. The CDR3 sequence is CASRQTEGYTF. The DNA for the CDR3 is TGTGCCAGTAGACAGACCGAGGGCTACACCTTC.

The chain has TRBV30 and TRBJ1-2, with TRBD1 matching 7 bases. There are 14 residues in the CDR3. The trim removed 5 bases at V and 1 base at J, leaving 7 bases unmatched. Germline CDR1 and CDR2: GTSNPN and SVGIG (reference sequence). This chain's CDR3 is CAWVLDRDNYGYTF. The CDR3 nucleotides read TGTGCCTGGGTACTTGACAGGGATAACTATGGCTACACCTTC.

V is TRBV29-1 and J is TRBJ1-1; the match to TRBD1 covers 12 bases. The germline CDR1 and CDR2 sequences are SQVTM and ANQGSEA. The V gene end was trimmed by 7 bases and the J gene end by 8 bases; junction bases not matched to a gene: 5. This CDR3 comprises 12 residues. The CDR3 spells CSGTGQGAEAFF. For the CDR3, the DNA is TGCAGCGGAACGGGACAGGGGGCGGAAGCTTTCTTT.

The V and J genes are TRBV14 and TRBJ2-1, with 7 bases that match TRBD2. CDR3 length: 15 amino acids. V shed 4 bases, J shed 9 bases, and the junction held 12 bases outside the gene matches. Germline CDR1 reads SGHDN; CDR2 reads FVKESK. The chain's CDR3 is CASSRDIAGLGEQFF. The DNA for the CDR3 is TGTGCCAGCAGCCGGGATATAGCGGGCTTGGGTGAGCAGTTCTTC.

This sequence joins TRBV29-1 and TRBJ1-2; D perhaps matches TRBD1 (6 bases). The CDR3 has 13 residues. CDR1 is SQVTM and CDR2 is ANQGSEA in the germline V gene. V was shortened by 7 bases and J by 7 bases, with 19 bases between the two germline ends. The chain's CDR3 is CSANRGARGGYTF. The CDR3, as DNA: TGCAGCGCCAACCGGGGGGCGCGTGGTGGCTACACCTTC.

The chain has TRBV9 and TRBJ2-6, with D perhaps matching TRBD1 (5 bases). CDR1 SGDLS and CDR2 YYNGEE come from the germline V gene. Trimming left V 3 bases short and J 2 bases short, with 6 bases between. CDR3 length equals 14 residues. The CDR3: CASSGGAGANVLTF. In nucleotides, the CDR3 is TGTGCCAGCAGCGGGGGCGCTGGGGCCAACGTCCTGACTTTC.

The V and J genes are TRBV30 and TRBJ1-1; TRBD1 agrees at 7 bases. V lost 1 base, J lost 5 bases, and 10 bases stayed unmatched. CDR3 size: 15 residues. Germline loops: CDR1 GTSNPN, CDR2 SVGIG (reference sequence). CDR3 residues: CAWSGNTGVGTEAFF. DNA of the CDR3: TGTGCCTGGAGTGGGAATACAGGGGTGGGGACTGAAGCTTTCTTT. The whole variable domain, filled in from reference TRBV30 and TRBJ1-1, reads SQTIHQWPATLVQPVGSPLSLECTVEGTSNPNLYWYRQAAGRGLQLLFYSVGIGQISSEVPQNLSASRPQDRQFILSSKKLLLSDSGFYLCAWSGNTGVGTEAFFGQGTRLTVV.

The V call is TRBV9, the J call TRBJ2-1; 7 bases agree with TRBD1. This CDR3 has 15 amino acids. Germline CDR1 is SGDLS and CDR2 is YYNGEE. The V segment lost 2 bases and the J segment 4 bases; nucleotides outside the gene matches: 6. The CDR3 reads CASSVSDRPYNEQFF. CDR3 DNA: TGTGCCAGCAGCGTTTCGGACAGGCCTTACAATGAGCAGTTCTTC.